The entry below describes one T cell receptor beta chain. TCRdb's table, derived via immunoSEQ multiplex PCR, lists solely in-frame clones and lacks some. The table shows some 49,000 clones, with roughly 79% occurring only once. This sample was taken from a study of blood T cell repertoires in COVID-19. At the level of the study: Some COVID-19 samples were acute and others convalescent; all came from the United States, Italy and Spain.

Seattle-derived patients entered the study during active infection and were followed longitudinally. V was clipped by 7 bases and J by 6 bases, with 19 bases between them. This CDR3 is built from 16 residues. The germline CDR1 and CDR2 sequences are MDHEN and SYDVKM. The chain uses TRBV28 and TRBJ1-6, with TRBD1 as a possible D gene (5 bases). The specimen sequenced was peripheral blood. The clonotype originates from a woman over 75 with COVID-19, enrolled during active disease. CDR3 in DNA: TGTGCCAGCATGGGAGATCGGGGGTTGGTTAATTCACCCCTCCACTTT. This encodes CASMGDRGLVNSPLHF.